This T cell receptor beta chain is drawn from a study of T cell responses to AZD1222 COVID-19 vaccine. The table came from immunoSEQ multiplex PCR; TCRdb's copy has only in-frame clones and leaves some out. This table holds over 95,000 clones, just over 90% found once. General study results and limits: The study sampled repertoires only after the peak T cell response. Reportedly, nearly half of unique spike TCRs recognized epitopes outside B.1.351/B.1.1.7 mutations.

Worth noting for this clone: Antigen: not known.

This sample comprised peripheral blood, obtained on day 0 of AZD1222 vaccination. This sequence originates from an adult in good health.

As DNA, the CDR3 is TGTGCCAGCAGCCAAGTTATGAAGCGGGGGAGGTACCAAGAGACCCAGTACTTC. Protein: CASSQVMKRGRYQETQYF. The chain is built from TRBV14 and TRBJ2-5; TRBD2 agrees at 8 bases. The CDR3 runs 18 residues. Germline CDR1 and CDR2: SGHDN and FVKESK. J gave up 0 bases and V 1 base, and 10 bases lay outside the gene matches.